Below, one T cell receptor beta chain is given with its context. Its antigen is currently unknown. Time point in this sample: new active TB diagnosis, blood taken before or within 7 days of starting treatment. This sample was taken from a study of T cells in tuberculosis. General study points: Selection depended on which cryopreserved specimens were available.

Per the germline V gene, CDR1 is LNHDA and CDR2 is SQIVND (reference sequence). Trimming cost V 5 bases and J 6 bases, with 15 bases left between them. This CDR3 has 14 residues. TCRdb keeps only in-frame clones here, not all; method: immunoSEQ multiplex PCR. The profile shows tens of thousands of clones, about 91% of them singletons. The sequence was collected from an adult with tuberculosis. The chain couples TRBV19 to TRBJ2-3; D is unresolved. The source material was PBMCs, sampled at tuberculosis diagnosis. The DNA for the CDR3 is TGTGCCAGTAGTCGAACAACGCAATGGGATACGCAGTATTTT. This translates into CASSRTTQWDTQYF.